This T cell receptor (beta chain) stems from a study of naive and memory T cell subsets. This clonotype showed up many times. Its target is not known. Both TRBC1 and TRBC2 were covered by a beta constant-region primer of two equimolar oligonucleotides. TCRdb fed the UMI-ligation and nested PCR reads into MiXCR, producing one record per CDR3 protein. The table has about 90,000 distinct CDR3 sequences, about 6.5% seen once. General study findings and limits: Over 95% of naive TCR sequences appeared only once after error correction, unlike memory subsets.

Trimming removed 3 bases from V and 7 bases from J, with 6 bases in between. The germline V gene has CDR1 DFQATT and CDR2 SNEGSKA (reference sequence). This CDR3 has 11 amino acids. CD4 T cells were positively selected, then CD8 T cells from the CD4-negative fraction. The chain carries TRBV20-1 and TRBJ1-4; D ambiguous. This sequence was found in a human donor in good health. The specimen was central memory CD4+ T cells from blood. The CDR3 is CSASLGEKLFF. In DNA, the CDR3 is TGCAGTGCTAGTTTGGGTGAAAAACTGTTTTTT.